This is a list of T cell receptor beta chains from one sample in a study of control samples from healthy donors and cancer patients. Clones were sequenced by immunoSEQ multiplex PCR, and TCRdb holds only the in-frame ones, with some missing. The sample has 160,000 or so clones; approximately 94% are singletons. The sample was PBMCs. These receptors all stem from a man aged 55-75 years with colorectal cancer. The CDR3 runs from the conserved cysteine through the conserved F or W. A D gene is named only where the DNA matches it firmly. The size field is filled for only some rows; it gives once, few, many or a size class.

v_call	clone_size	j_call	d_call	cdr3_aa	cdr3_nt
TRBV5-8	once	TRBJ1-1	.	CASSSHERGEAFF	TGTGCCAGCAGCTCCCATGAAAGGGGTGAAGCTTTCTTT
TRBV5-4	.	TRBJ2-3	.	CASSLEGTDTQYF	TGTGCCAGCAGCTTGGAAGGCACAGATACGCAGTATTTT
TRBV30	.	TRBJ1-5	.	CAWSPGILSNQPQHF	TGTGCCTGGAGTCCAGGGATCCTTAGCAATCAGCCCCAGCATTTT
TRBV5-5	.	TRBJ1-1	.	CASSFARDTEAFF	TGTGCCAGCAGCTTCGCACGGGACACTGAAGCTTTCTTT
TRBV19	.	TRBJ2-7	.	CASSPTGLPTEQYF	TGTGCCAGTAGTCCAACGGGACTCCCGACCGAGCAGTACTTC
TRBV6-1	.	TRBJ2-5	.	CASSESPGGQETQYF	TGTGCCAGCAGTGAATCTCCAGGAGGCCAAGAGACCCAGTACTTC
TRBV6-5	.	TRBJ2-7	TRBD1	CASRWDRGSSYEQYF	TGTGCCAGCAGATGGGACAGGGGGAGCTCCTACGAGCAGTACTTC
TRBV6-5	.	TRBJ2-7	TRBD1	CASSRDRADEQYF	TGTGCCAGCAGCCGGGACAGGGCCGACGAGCAGTACTTC
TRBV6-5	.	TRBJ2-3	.	CASSNRGLSTDTQYF	TGTGCCAGCAGTAATCGGGGGCTGAGCACAGATACGCAGTATTTT
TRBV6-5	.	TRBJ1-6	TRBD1	CASSLRGYNSPLHF	TGTGCCAGCAGCCTCAGGGGGTACAATTCACCCCTCCACTTT
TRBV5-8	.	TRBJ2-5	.	CASRLQGPVGETQYF	TGTGCCAGCAGACTGCAGGGGCCCGTGGGAGAGACCCAGTACTTC
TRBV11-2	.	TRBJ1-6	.	CASSLVGDKSYNSPLHF	TGTGCCAGCAGCTTAGTGGGGGATAAGTCCTATAATTCACCCCTCCACTTT
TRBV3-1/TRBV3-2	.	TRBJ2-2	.	CASSQEKLRVELFF	TGTGCCAGCAGCCAAGAGAAGTTGCGGGTGGAGCTGTTTTTT
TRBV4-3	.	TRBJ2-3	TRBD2	CASSQDDSGGPGTDTQYF	TGCGCCAGCAGCCAAGATGATAGCGGGGGGCCGGGCACAGATACGCAGTATTTT
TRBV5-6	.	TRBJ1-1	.	CASSFGRAMVREAFF	TGTGCCAGCAGCTTCGGCAGGGCGATGGTTCGTGAAGCTTTCTTT
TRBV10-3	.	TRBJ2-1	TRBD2	CAIRVGLGSYNEQFF	TGTGCCATCAGGGTGGGACTAGGTTCGTACAATGAGCAGTTCTTC
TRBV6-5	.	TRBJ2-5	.	CASVLRQVQETQYF	TGTGCCAGCGTTCTTCGACAGGTACAAGAGACCCAGTACTTC
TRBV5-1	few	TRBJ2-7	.	CASSLAPSSYEQYF	TGCGCCAGCAGCTTAGCCCCTAGCTCCTACGAGCAGTACTTC
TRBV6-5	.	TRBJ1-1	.	CASSYSGQNIEAFF	TGTGCCAGCAGTTACTCAGGCCAGAACATTGAAGCTTTCTTT
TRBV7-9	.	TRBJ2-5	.	CASSLGSTETQYF	TGTGCCAGCAGCTTAGGTTCAACAGAGACCCAGTACTTC
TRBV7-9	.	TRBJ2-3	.	CASSLRAGRRGLTDTQYF	TGTGCCAGCAGCTTAAGGGCCGGGAGAAGGGGTCTCACAGATACGCAGTATTTT
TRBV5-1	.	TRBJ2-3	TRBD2	CASSLTGLAGEPDTQYF	TGCGCCAGCAGCCTCACGGGGCTAGCGGGGGAGCCAGATACGCAGTATTTT
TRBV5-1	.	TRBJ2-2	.	CASSLWGRTGELFF	TGCGCCAGCAGCTTGTGGGGGCGCACCGGGGAGCTGTTTTTT
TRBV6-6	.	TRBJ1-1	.	CASRGSGTEAFF	TGTGCCAGCAGGGGGTCGGGCACTGAAGCTTTCTTT
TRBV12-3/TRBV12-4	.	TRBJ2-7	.	CASRLDSSYEQYF	TGTGCCAGCAGGCTGGACAGTTCCTACGAGCAGTACTTC
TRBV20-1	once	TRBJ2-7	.	CSASGGGLRYEQYF	TGCAGTGCTAGTGGCGGGGGCCTCCGCTACGAGCAGTACTTC
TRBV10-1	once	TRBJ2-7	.	CASSVGAGEGYEQYF	TGCGCCAGCAGTGTTGGGGCAGGGGAAGGCTACGAGCAGTACTTC
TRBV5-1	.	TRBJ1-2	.	CASSQTTGMDNYGYTF	TGCGCCAGCAGCCAAACAACAGGGATGGATAACTATGGCTACACCTTC
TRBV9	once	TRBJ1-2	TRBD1	CASSGGTDYGYTF	TGTGCCAGCAGCGGCGGGACAGACTATGGCTACACCTTC
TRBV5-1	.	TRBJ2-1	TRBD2	CASSLVSSGGYNEQFF	TGCGCCAGCAGCTTGGTTTCTAGCGGGGGATACAATGAGCAGTTCTTC
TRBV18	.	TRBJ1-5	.	CASSPHGPESNQPQHF	TGTGCCAGCTCACCCCACGGTCCCGAAAGCAATCAGCCCCAGCATTTT
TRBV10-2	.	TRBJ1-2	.	CASSESQRDHGYTF	TGCGCCAGCAGTGAGTCGCAAAGGGACCATGGCTACACCTTC
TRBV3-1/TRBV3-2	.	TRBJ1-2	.	CASSPWTVTYGYTF	TGTGCCAGCAGCCCCTGGACAGTGACCTATGGCTACACCTTC
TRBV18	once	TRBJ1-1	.	CASSPRDENTEAFF	TGTGCCAGCTCACCGAGAGACGAGAACACTGAAGCTTTCTTT
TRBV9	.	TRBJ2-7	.	CASSVDRGQEYEQYF	TGTGCCAGCAGCGTAGACCGGGGACAAGAATACGAGCAGTACTTC
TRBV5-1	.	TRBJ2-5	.	CASSNGRDSQETQYF	TGCGCCAGCAGCAACGGGCGGGACAGCCAAGAGACCCAGTACTTC
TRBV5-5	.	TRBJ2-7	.	CASSSSLYFDRSSYEQYF	TGTGCCAGCAGCTCCTCCCTCTACTTCGACAGGAGCTCCTACGAGCAGTACTTC
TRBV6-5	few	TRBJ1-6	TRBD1	CASSSTGLGSPLHF	TGTGCCAGCAGTTCGACAGGGTTAGGATCACCCCTCCACTTT
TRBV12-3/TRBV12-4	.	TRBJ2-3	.	CASSPRITDTQYF	TGTGCCAGCAGTCCCAGGATCACAGATACGCAGTATTTT
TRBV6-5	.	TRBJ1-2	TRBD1	CASSYTAGGSYGYTF	TGTGCCAGCAGTTACACGGCAGGGGGCTCCTATGGCTACACCTTC
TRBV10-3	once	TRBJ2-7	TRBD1	CAISDPRDRGTYEQYF	TGTGCCATCAGTGACCCCCGGGACAGGGGAACCTACGAGCAGTACTTC
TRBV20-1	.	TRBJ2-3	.	CSASSNPTGKYTDTQYF	TGCAGTGCTAGTTCCAACCCGACCGGAAAATACACAGATACGCAGTATTTT
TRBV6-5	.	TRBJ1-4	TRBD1	CASSSQGAVNEKLFF	TGTGCCAGCAGTTCCCAGGGGGCAGTTAATGAAAAACTGTTTTTT
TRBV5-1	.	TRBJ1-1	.	CASSFNGNTEAFF	TGCGCCAGCAGCTTTAACGGGAACACTGAAGCTTTCTTT
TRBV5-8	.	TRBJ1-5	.	CASSNREQPQHF	TGTGCCAGCAGCAACAGGGAACAGCCCCAGCATTTT
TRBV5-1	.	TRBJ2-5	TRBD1	CASSPDRGARETQYF	TGCGCCAGCAGCCCGGACAGGGGGGCCCGAGAGACCCAGTACTTC
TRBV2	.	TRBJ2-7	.	CASSELGQGPYEQYF	TGTGCCAGCAGTGAACTAGGTCAGGGGCCGTACGAGCAGTACTTC
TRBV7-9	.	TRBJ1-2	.	CASSLNRETNYGYTF	TGTGCCAGCAGCTTAAATCGGGAGACTAACTATGGCTACACCTTC
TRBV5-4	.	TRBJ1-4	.	CASSLGGIRAGKLFF	TGTGCCAGCAGCTTAGGAGGGATCAGGGCCGGAAAACTGTTTTTT
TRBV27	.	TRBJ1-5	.	CASSLFPASPYSNQPQHF	TGTGCCAGCAGTTTATTCCCAGCTAGCCCGTATAGCAATCAGCCCCAGCATTTT
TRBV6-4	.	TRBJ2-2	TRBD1	CASSPRGTGELFF	TGTGCCAGCAGTCCCAGGGGGACCGGGGAGCTGTTTTTT
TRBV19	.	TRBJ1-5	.	CASSLAGAGQPQHF	TGTGCCAGTAGTCTTGCTGGTGCGGGTCAGCCCCAGCATTTT
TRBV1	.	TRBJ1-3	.	CTSQPRTAFCPGNTIYF	TGCACCAGTCAGCCACGGACAGCCTTCTGTCCCGGAAACACCATATATTTT
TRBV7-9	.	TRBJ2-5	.	CASSFQETQYF	TGTGCCAGCAGCTTCCAAGAGACCCAGTACTTC
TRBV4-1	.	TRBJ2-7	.	CASSQPLKGERYEQYF	TGCGCCAGCAGCCAGCCCCTGAAGGGGGAAAGGTACGAGCAGTACTTC
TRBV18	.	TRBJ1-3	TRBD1	CASSPVQGADGNTIYF	TGTGCCAGCTCACCAGTACAGGGGGCTGACGGAAACACCATATATTTT
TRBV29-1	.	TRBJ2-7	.	CSVVGTGNVYEQYF	TGCAGCGTTGTGGGTACGGGTAACGTTTACGAGCAGTACTTC
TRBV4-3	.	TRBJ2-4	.	CASSQVVEAEGNIQYF	TGCGCCAGCAGCCAAGTGGTCGAGGCCGAGGGGAACATTCAGTACTTC
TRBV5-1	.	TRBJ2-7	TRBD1	CASSADRGRVNEQYF	TGCGCCAGCAGCGCGGACAGGGGGCGCGTTAACGAGCAGTACTTC
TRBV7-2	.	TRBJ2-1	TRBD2	CASSLRAGERNEQFF	TGTGCCAGCAGCTTAAGGGCGGGGGAACGCAATGAGCAGTTCTTC